This T cell receptor beta chain comes out of a study of shared clonotypes between healthy human individuals. The donor population consisted of healthy HIV-negative adults with no recent acute infections or vaccinations. Trimming at V came to 7 bases and at J to 5 bases, leaving 11 bases not matched to a gene. Germline V gene sequence: CDR1 MNHNY, CDR2 SVGAGI (reference sequence). This CDR3 spans 15 amino acids. Clones were sequenced by immunoSEQ multiplex PCR, and TCRdb holds only the in-frame ones, with some missing. The sample lists some 1.5 million clones; roughly 98% were seen once. Study results and caveats: The rarefaction results pointed to incomplete sorted-subset sequencing despite large depth. Clonotypes shared by all four sorted-subset donors had higher generation probabilities than non-shared clonotypes.

In the case of this clone: Its specificity is unknown.

The origin of this receptor is a man aged 25 to 45 in good health. Sequencing was carried out using naive CD4+ T cells sorted from blood. Indicated subset: CD45RA+ positively selected. The chain carries TRBV6-6 and TRBJ2-7, with TRBD1 matching 10 bases. The CDR3 sequence: CASTFLRDRGHEQYF. The CDR3 region has the DNA TGTGCCAGCACCTTCTTAAGGGACAGGGGCCACGAGCAGTACTTC.